A single sample is the source of the 7 T cell receptor beta chains below, sequenced in a study of identical twins. TCRdb processed the 5' RACE reads anew with MiXCR; each CDR3 protein has one entry. The sample consists of around 240,000 distinct CDR3 sequences, 5.5% to 7% of them appearing once. The same specimen was also included in a second study, on yellow fever vaccine responses in identical twins.

The sequenced sample consisted of memory (CD45RO+) T cells sorted from blood. Receptors originate from a woman aged 18-30 years in good health.

This clonotype has more than one count but fewer than ten. This sequence joins TRBV10-3 and TRBJ2-3; 16 nucleotides match TRBD2. The V segment lost 3 bases and the J segment 3 bases; nucleotides outside the gene matches: 3. CDR1 and CDR2 from the germline V gene are ENHRY and SYGVKD. CDR3 length: 17 residues. CDR3: CAISDGTSGGATDTQYF. CDR3 bases: TGTGCCATCAGTGATGGGACTAGCGGGGGGGCGACAGATACGCAGTATTTT.

This clonotype was detected only a few times. V is TRBV20-1 and J is TRBJ2-5; D remains ambiguous. The length of the CDR3 is 14 residues. V was shortened by 2 bases and J by 5 bases, with 15 bases between the two germline ends. Germline loops: CDR1 DFQATT, CDR2 SNEGSKA (reference sequence). DNA of the CDR3: TGCAGTGCTAGACCCCTTACGGTCCGGGAGACCCAGTACTTC. It specifies CSARPLTVRETQYF.

In this sample, this clonotype turned up a few times. The V and J genes are TRBV6-4 and TRBJ1-1; 7 bases match TRBD1. Trimming took 4 bases from V and 6 from J; bases not matched to a gene: 5. The CDR3 runs to 13 residues. Germline V lookup: CDR1 MRHNA, CDR2 SNTAGT. The CDR3 loop is CASSVEDRAEAFF. The DNA for the CDR3 is TGTGCCAGCAGTGTCGAAGACAGGGCTGAAGCTTTCTTT.

The V and J genes are TRBV28 and TRBJ2-7, with D tentatively TRBD2 (6 bases). Germline lookup yields CDR1 MDHEN and CDR2 SYDVKM. V was trimmed by 1 base and J by 4 bases, leaving 14 bases between them. This CDR3 has 15 amino acids. This CDR3 is CASSLSPGGGYEQYF. In DNA, the CDR3 is TGTGCCAGCAGTTTATCTCCCGGGGGTGGGTACGAGCAGTACTTC.

This clonotype has only a few counts. The rearrangement uses TRBV11-2 and TRBJ2-2; D is perhaps TRBD1 (6 bases). The germline gives CDR1 SGHAT, CDR2 FQNNGV. The CDR3 is made up of 14 amino acids. Trimming removed 2 bases from V and 6 bases from J, with 10 bases in between. The CDR3 nucleotides read TGTGCCAGCAGCTTACAGGGGAGTGCCGGGGAGCTGTTTTTT. It translates to CASSLQGSAGELFF. Together with reference TRBV11-2 and TRBJ2-2, the CDR3 gives the full variable domain: EAGVAQSPRYKIIEKRQSVAFWCNPISGHATLYWYQQILGQGPKLLIQFQNNGVVDDSQLPKDRFSAERLKGVDSTLKIQPAKLEDSAVYLCASSLQGSAGELFFGEGSRLTVL.

This clonotype was found many times. This chain connects TRBV18 to TRBJ2-5; possibly TRBD1 for D (5 bases). This CDR3 contains 14 residues. Deletions cut 4 bases from V and 2 bases from J, with 11 bases between. Germline-derived CDR1 and CDR2 are KGHSH and LQKENI. The CDR3 coding sequence is TGTGCCAGCTCACATTCAGGGATACAAGAGACCCAGTACTTC. It yields the protein CASSHSGIQETQYF.

This clonotype was picked up a small number of times. This sequence joins TRBV6-5 and TRBJ2-2; D call uncertain. Looked up from germline, CDR1 is MNHEY and CDR2 is SVGAGI. This CDR3 spans 13 amino acids. Trimming stripped 7 bases from V and 6 bases from J, with 12 bases between. The CDR3 DNA sequence: TGTGCCAGCAATTTGGGATTTGCCGGGGAGCTGTTTTTT. This encodes CASNLGFAGELFF.